Listed below are T cell receptor beta chains from one sample, sequenced in a study of neurological immune-mediated disorders. TCRdb recomputed calls from the 5' RACE reads with MiXCR, one row per CDR3 protein. The repertoire consists of approximately 100,000 distinct CDR3 sequences, with roughly 3.5% occurring once and the leading ten covering roughly 6.4%. Source material: PBMCs. The source is a woman between 18 and 29 years old with multiple sclerosis. CDR3s leave out the opening cysteine and the closing phenylalanine or tryptophan. Each record gives: J gene, clone size, V gene, CDR3 protein. Size tells how often a clone was seen (once, few, many) or the class of an expanded clone, and some rows leave it out.

TRBJ2-1 | many | TRBV29-1 | SYRTSGIYNEQF
TRBJ2-2 | many | TRBV14 | ASSQDTYGRLF
TRBJ2-7 | NA | TRBV25-1 | ASSVTSAYEQY
TRBJ1-1 | few | TRBV14 | ASNEGMRTEAF
TRBJ1-1 | many | TRBV28 | ASSLVGEVYTEAF
TRBJ2-7 | many | TRBV10-3 | AISPTSVLTSYEQY
TRBJ2-7 | many | TRBV10-3 | AIREGGTYEQY
TRBJ1-1 | many | TRBV20-1 | SARGPGNTEAF
TRBJ2-5 | many | TRBV28 | ASRHGERESETQY
TRBJ2-6 | many | TRBV15 | ATRADSGANVLT
TRBJ2-3 | many | TRBV5-1 | ASNEPQQDTQY
TRBJ1-5 | NA | TRBV7-2 | ASSLVTQGGQPQH
TRBJ2-7 | many | TRBV7-9 | ASSRPGGQQY
TRBJ2-7 | NA | TRBV29-1 | SVEDRNSGAYEQY
TRBJ2-3 | many | TRBV18 | ASSREGTDTQY
TRBJ1-3 | NA | TRBV18 | AQAEGSSGNTIY
TRBJ2-1 | many | TRBV7-2 | ASSLYRGQGSVEQF
TRBJ1-5 | many | TRBV20-1 | SARGDIHQPQH
TRBJ2-1 | many | TRBV4-1 | ASSQEWSKYNEQF
TRBJ1-2 | NA | TRBV4-1 | ASRQRPGREGYT
TRBJ2-5 | many | TRBV5-1 | ASSFNTGPYQETQY
TRBJ2-2 | many | TRBV20-1 | SARGLAGTGELF
TRBJ2-1 | many | TRBV3-1 | ASSQAVAGGLWNEQF
TRBJ2-7 | many | TRBV20-1 | SARADRVVGEQY
TRBJ2-1 | many | TRBV20-1 | SAREVGREGVYEQF
TRBJ2-1 | many | TRBV7-2 | ASSFKGSNEQF
TRBJ2-7 | many | TRBV7-2 | ASSLVGTSGSEQY
TRBJ2-1 | NA | TRBV3-1 | ASSQVENEQF
TRBJ2-1 | many | TRBV5-6 | ASSPNSRDGYNEQF
TRBJ1-3 | many | TRBV25-1 | ASVRGDGNTIY
TRBJ1-4 | many | TRBV5-5 | ASSRYRGAYEKLF
TRBJ1-2 | many | TRBV6-5 | ASSPHIQGYGYT
TRBJ2-7 | many | TRBV10-3 | AISESGGQEQY
TRBJ2-7 | many | TRBV5-1 | ASSLGSGTGSEQY
TRBJ2-3 | many | TRBV12-3/TRBV12-4 | ATALAGGTDTQY
TRBJ2-3 | many | TRBV6-5 | ASTTLSGGLSNTQY
TRBJ1-5 | many | TRBV10-3 | AISDSEGYGNQPQH
TRBJ2-5 | many | TRBV5-1 | ASSPVGGIGQETQY
TRBJ2-7 | few | TRBV18 | ASSPPDRVAYYEQY
TRBJ1-2 | many | TRBV20-1 | SANTYGYT
TRBJ2-5 | many | TRBV20-1 | SARVVRLVRAETQY
TRBJ2-7 | few | TRBV6-6 | ASSYAGDSSYEQY
TRBJ1-2 | many | TRBV28 | ASSIMDNNYGYT
TRBJ2-7 | many | TRBV7-2 | ASSLVGGQGGYEQY
TRBJ1-2 | NA | TRBV29-1 | SVEGPGSFGYT